What follows are 19 T cell receptor beta chains derived from one specimen sequenced in a study of T cell changes during pregnancy in multiple sclerosis. Clones were read by immunoSEQ multiplex PCR, and TCRdb kept only the in-frame ones, dropping some. Among about 89,000 clones listed, 94% were seen once. Sequenced here: peripheral blood, sampled in the third trimester of pregnancy. The origin of the receptors is a female donor with multiple sclerosis, enrolled in a pregnancy study.

The chain joins TRBV7-8 to TRBJ2-7; perhaps TRBD1 as D (6 bases). The length of the CDR3 is 18 residues. CDR1 is SGHVS, CDR2 FQNEAQ, per germline. V lost 3 bases and J lost 5, with 26 bases in between. This chain's CDR3 is CASSFRRWSQGKLDEQYF. In nucleotides, the CDR3 is TGTGCCAGCAGCTTTAGGAGATGGAGCCAGGGGAAGTTGGACGAGCAGTACTTC.

The chain couples TRBV28 to TRBJ2-4; possibly TRBD1 for D (6 bases). The germline V gene encodes CDR1 MDHEN and CDR2 SYDVKM. V lost 4 bases and J lost 3, with 13 bases in between. The CDR3 extends over 15 amino acids. CDR3 region: CASSSSRGGKNIQYF. CDR3 nucleotide sequence: TGTGCCAGCAGTTCTTCCAGGGGCGGCAAAAACATTCAGTACTTC.

This clone showed up just a few times. V is TRBV5-5 and J is TRBJ2-2; TRBD2 aligns across 7 bases. Germline CDR1 is SGHKS and CDR2 is YYEKEE (reference sequence). The CDR3 spans 16 residues. V shed 0 bases and J 5 bases; nucleotides not matched to a gene: 7. The CDR3 is CASSLDGRRRTGELFF. The DNA for the CDR3 is TGTGCCAGCAGCTTGGACGGGAGGCGAAGGACCGGGGAGCTGTTTTTT. The full variable domain, completed using reference TRBV5-5 and TRBJ2-2, is DAGVTQSPTHLIKTRGQQVTLRCSPISGHKSVSWYQQVLGQGPQFIFQYYEKEERGRGNFPDRFSARQFPNYSSELNVNALLLGDSALYLCASSLDGRRRTGELFFGEGSRLTVL.

In DNA form, the CDR3 reads TGTGCCAGCAGCTCAGACTCTGGGGCCAACGTCCTGACTTTC. Encoded protein: CASSSDSGANVLTF. The V and J genes are TRBV7-8 and TRBJ2-6; unclear D gene. V lost 4 bases and J lost 0, with 4 bases in between. The germline V gene encodes CDR1 SGHVS and CDR2 FQNEAQ. The CDR3 is 14 amino acids.

CDR3 nucleotides: TGTGCCAGTAGTCCGCGGACTGTTAGCACAGATACGCAGTATTTT. Its translation: CASSPRTVSTDTQYF. V is TRBV19 and J is TRBJ2-3; a weak D match, TRBD2 (5 bases). Germline CDR1 LNHDA, CDR2 SQIVND (reference sequence). The CDR3 loop spans 15 amino acids. V lost 5 bases to trimming and J lost 0 bases, with 12 bases between them.

The chain uses TRBV13 and TRBJ2-7; 9 bases agree with TRBD2. V lost 2 bases to trimming and J lost 5 bases; unmatched junction nucleotides: 10. The CDR3 is 16 amino acids. Looked up from germline, CDR1 is PRHDT and CDR2 is FYEKMQ (reference sequence). The CDR3: CASSLRGLAGSDEQYF. CDR3 DNA sequence: TGTGCCAGCAGCTTACGAGGGCTAGCGGGATCCGACGAGCAGTACTTC.

On this clone itself: At one end, the junction sequence differs from germline, possibly due to a read error. This chain links TRBV2 with TRBJ1-1; D is unclear. In germline, CDR1 is SNHLY, CDR2 FYNNEI. The CDR3 length is 15 residues. In DNA, the CDR3 is TGTGCCAGCAGTGCCCTAAGGCAGGTGAATACTGAAGCTTTCTTT. As protein: CASSALRQVNTEAFF.

This rearrangement joins TRBV6-1 to TRBJ2-5, with 13 nucleotides matching TRBD2. The DNA end is more similar to TRBJ2-7, so the J call may be wrong. This CDR3 contains 15 residues. CDR1 MNHNS and CDR2 SASEGT come from the germline V gene. Written as DNA, the CDR3 is TGTGCCAGCAGGACCCCGGGACTAGCGGGAAACGAGCAGTACTTC. Residues: CASRTPGLAGNEQYF.

This chain links TRBV18 with TRBJ1-3; D remains unclear. The CDR3 runs 16 residues. Looked up from germline, CDR1 is KGHSH and CDR2 is LQKENI. V was pared by 0 bases and J by 2 bases, with 11 bases between. CDR3 bases: TGTGCCAGCTCACCACCGGAGGGATGGACTGGAAACACCATATATTTT. Its protein is CASSPPEGWTGNTIYF.

V gene TRBV5-6 combines with J gene TRBJ2-2; D ambiguous. The V gene lost 4 bases and the J gene lost 3 bases, with 13 bases spanning the gap. Germline assignment: CDR1 SGHDT and CDR2 YYEEEE. The CDR3 runs to 15 residues. The CDR3 here is CASSSTFRYTGELFF. CDR3 nucleotides: TGTGCCAGCAGCAGTACGTTCAGGTACACCGGGGAGCTGTTTTTT.

V is TRBV15 and J is TRBJ2-7; TRBD2 matches at 10 bases. V was clipped by 0 bases and J by 0 bases; unmatched bases: 2. The CDR3 sequence is 16 residues long. CDR1 is LNHNV and CDR2 is YYDKDF in the germline V gene (reference sequence). The CDR3 here is CATSRDRTSGSYEQYF. CDR3 nucleotides: TGTGCCACCAGCAGAGATCGGACTAGCGGCTCCTACGAGCAGTACTTC. The variable domain in full, with the rest retrieved from reference TRBV15 and TRBJ2-7, is DAMVIQNPRYQVTQFGKPVTLSCSQTLNHNVMYWYQQKSSQAPKLLFHYYDKDFNNEADTPDNFQSRRPNTSFCFLDIRSPGLGDTAMYLCATSRDRTSGSYEQYFGPGTRLTVT.

This clone was detected only once. The chain combines TRBV10-3 with TRBJ2-7; D unclear. Trimming removed 3 bases at V and 0 bases at J, with 12 bases between. There are 15 residues in the CDR3. Germline values: CDR1 ENHRY, CDR2 SYGVKD. DNA of the CDR3: TGTGCCATCAGTGATTTTACATTAAGCTCCTACGAGCAGTACTTC. Amino acid sequence: CAISDFTLSSYEQYF.

This chain uses TRBV7-9 with TRBJ2-3; D is possibly TRBD2 (6 bases). There are 12 residues in the CDR3. Per germline, CDR1 SEHNR and CDR2 FQNEAQ (reference sequence). The V and J ends lost 6 bases and 10 bases respectively, with 14 bases between them. The CDR3 region has the DNA TGTGCCAGCAGAGAGGTGGGAGGTCCGCAGTATTTT. Residues: CASREVGGPQYF. Looking up the rest from reference TRBV7-9 and TRBJ2-3 gives the full variable domain: DTGVSQNPRHKITKRGQNVTFRCDPISEHNRLYWYRQTLGQGPEFLTYFQNEAQLEKSRLLSDRFSAERPKGSFSTLEIQRTEQGDSAMYLCASREVGGPQYFGPGTRLTVL.

This clone was recorded only once. This chain connects TRBV2 to TRBJ2-7, with 7 nucleotides matching TRBD1. CDR1 and CDR2 (germline): SNHLY, FYNNEI. The V segment lost 4 bases and the J segment 2 bases; nucleotides outside the gene matches: 8. The CDR3 is made up of 15 amino acids. The CDR3 is CASSVGDSRTYEQYF. The CDR3, as DNA: TGTGCCAGCAGTGTAGGGGACAGCAGAACCTACGAGCAGTACTTC. Looking up the rest from reference TRBV2 and TRBJ2-7 gives the full variable domain: EPEVTQTPSHQVTQMGQEVILRCVPISNHLYFYWYRQILGQKVEFLVSFYNNEISEKSEIFDDQFSVERPDGSNFTLKIRSTKLEDSAMYFCASSVGDSRTYEQYFGPGTRLTVT.

This clone is a singleton in its sample. The chain has TRBV11-2 and TRBJ2-5; no firm D call. Trimming left V 6 bases short and J 4 bases short, with 15 bases between. Germline loops: CDR1 SGHAT, CDR2 FQNNGV. There are 14 residues in the CDR3. CDR3 region: CASRPTAGGETQYF. CDR3 DNA: TGTGCCAGCAGACCGACTGCTGGCGGAGAGACCCAGTACTTC.

The CDR3 loop reads CASQDYSNQPQHF. The CDR3 nucleotides are TGCGCCAGCCAGGATTATAGCAATCAGCCCCAGCATTTT. The chain carries TRBV10-1 and TRBJ1-5, with D unresolved. V lost 8 bases, J lost 0 bases, and 8 bases lay in between. There are 13 residues in the CDR3. Germline-derived CDR1 and CDR2 are WNHNN and SYGVQD (reference sequence).

The chain combines TRBV5-1 with TRBJ1-2, with D possibly matching TRBD1 (6 bases). V lost 3 bases to trimming and J lost 5 bases, with 14 bases between them. Germline V lookup: CDR1 SGHRS, CDR2 YFSETQ. The CDR3 is 14 amino acids. The CDR3 region is CASSSSGTTYGYTF. CDR3 nucleotides: TGCGCCAGCAGCTCCTCCGGGACAACATATGGCTACACCTTC.

The rearrangement joins TRBV19 to TRBJ2-1; 11 bases line up with TRBD2. CDR3 size: 16 residues. CDR1 is LNHDA, CDR2 SQIVND, per germline (reference sequence). After removal of 3 bases from V and 5 bases from J, the junction contained 6 bases not matched to a gene. The CDR3 loop reads CASSITGLAADNEQFF. CDR3 nucleotides: TGTGCCAGTAGTATCACGGGACTAGCGGCGGACAATGAGCAGTTCTTC.

V and J are TRBV7-2 and TRBJ2-2, with TRBD2 matching over 11 bases. CDR3 length: 18 amino acids. J was trimmed by 3 bases and V by 4 bases; bases with no gene match: 10. Germline CDR1 SGHTA, CDR2 FQGNSA. The CDR3 protein is CASSSTTSGRGHTGELFF. For the CDR3, the DNA is TGTGCCAGCAGCTCCACCACTAGCGGGAGAGGTCACACCGGGGAGCTGTTTTTT.